Detailed here is one TCR beta chain. The target antigen is unknown. This entry comes from a study of cytomegalovirus exposure and HLA in healthy donors. The CDR3 runs to 13 residues. V lost 1 base and J lost 2, with 6 bases in between. Germline V gene lookup returns CDR1 LGHNA and CDR2 YSLEER. General study results and limits: For TCR beta chains, V- and J-gene trimming was later linked to a missense DCLRE1C variant.

PCR primers comprised 60 Vbeta and 13 Jbeta primers. Sequencing was performed with immunoSEQ multiplex PCR; in TCRdb, only in-frame clones are kept and a portion is missing. The table shows about 200,000 clones, with around 80% occurring only once. Sequenced input: PBMCs. The gene calls are TRBV4-3 and TRBJ2-7; unclear D gene. This clonotype was sampled from a woman in her thirties or forties in good health and CMV-seronegative. This CDR3 is CASSQAEAYEQYF. CDR3 nucleotide sequence: TGCGCCAGCAGCCAAGCTGAGGCCTACGAGCAGTACTTC.